This T cell receptor (beta chain) was documented in a study of shared clonotypes between healthy human individuals. This clone showed up just a few times. Its antigen remains unknown. Some clones are missing from TCRdb's copy, which holds only in-frame ones; the method was immunoSEQ multiplex PCR. Among about 2.2 million clones, over 85% were seen once, and the ten largest hold about 1.7%. Selected positively for CCR7 and CD45RO-negative, naive CD8 cells excluded terminally differentiated effector memory CD45RA+ cells. Whole-study results and caveats: Investigators expected sequencing depth to affect clonotype sharing among donors. It was only blood that was sampled, and tissue repertoires likely differ. For sorted subsets, rarefaction showed incomplete sequencing despite large depth.

The V end lost 8 bases, the J end lost 2 bases, and 7 bases lay between the germline ends. The CDR3 consists of 12 residues. The germline CDR1 and CDR2 sequences are LNHDA and SQIVND (reference sequence). The chain employs TRBV19 and TRBJ1-5; D gene ambiguous. This clonotype was obtained from a man younger than 35 in good health. Some clones in this sample may be carry-over from other donors' samples. The sequenced sample consisted of naive CD8+ T cells from PBMCs. The CDR3 DNA is TGTGCCAGTGGGTCGGGCAATCAGCCCCAGCATTTT. This gives the protein CASGSGNQPQHF.